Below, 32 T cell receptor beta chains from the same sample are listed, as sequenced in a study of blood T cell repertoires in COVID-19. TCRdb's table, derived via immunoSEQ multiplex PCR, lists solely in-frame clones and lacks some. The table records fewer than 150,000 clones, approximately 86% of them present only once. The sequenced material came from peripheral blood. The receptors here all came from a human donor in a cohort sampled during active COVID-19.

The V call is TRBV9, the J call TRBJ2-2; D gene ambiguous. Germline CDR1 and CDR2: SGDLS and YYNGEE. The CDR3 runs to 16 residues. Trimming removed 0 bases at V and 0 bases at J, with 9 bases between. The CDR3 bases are TGTGCCAGCAGCGTAGGGGCCCCCTCGAACACCGGGGAGCTGTTTTTT. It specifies CASSVGAPSNTGELFF.

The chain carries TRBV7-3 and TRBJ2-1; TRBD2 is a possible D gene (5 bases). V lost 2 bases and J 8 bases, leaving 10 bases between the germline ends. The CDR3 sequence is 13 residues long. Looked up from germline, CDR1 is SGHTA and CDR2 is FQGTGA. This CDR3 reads CASSLALADEQFF. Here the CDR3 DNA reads TGTGCCAGCAGCTTAGCCCTAGCAGATGAGCAGTTCTTC.

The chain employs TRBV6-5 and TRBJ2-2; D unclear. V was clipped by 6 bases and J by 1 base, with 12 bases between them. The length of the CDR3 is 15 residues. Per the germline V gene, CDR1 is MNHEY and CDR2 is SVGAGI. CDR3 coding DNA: TGTGCCAGCAGCGCTGACCACAGGAACACCGGGGAGCTGTTTTTT. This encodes CASSADHRNTGELFF.

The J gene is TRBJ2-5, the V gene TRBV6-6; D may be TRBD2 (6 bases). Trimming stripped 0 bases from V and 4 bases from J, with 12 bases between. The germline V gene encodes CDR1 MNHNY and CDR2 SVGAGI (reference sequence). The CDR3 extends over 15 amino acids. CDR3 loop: CASSYSGSGVETQYF. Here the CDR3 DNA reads TGTGCCAGCAGTTACTCCGGGTCGGGGGTAGAGACCCAGTACTTC.

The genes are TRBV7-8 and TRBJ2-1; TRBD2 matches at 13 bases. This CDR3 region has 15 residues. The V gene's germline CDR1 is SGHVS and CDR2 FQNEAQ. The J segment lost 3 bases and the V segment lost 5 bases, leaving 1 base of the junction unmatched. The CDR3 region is CASSRTSGGYNEQFF. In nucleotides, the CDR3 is TGTGCCAGCAGCCGGACTAGCGGGGGCTACAATGAGCAGTTCTTC.

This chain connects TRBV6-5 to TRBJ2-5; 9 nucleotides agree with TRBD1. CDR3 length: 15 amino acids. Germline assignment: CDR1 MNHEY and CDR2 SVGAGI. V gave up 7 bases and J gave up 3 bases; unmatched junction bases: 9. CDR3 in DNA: TGTGCCAGCACTCGTGACAGGGGGACGAAAGAGACCCAGTACTTC. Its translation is CASTRDRGTKETQYF.

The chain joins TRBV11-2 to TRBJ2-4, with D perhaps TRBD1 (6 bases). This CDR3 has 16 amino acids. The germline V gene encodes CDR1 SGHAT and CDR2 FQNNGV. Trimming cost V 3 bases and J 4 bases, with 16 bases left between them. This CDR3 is CASSFFRGILKNIQYF. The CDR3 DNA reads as TGTGCCAGCAGCTTTTTCAGGGGCATACTTAAAAACATTCAGTACTTC. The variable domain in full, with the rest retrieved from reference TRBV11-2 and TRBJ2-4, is EAGVAQSPRYKIIEKRQSVAFWCNPISGHATLYWYQQILGQGPKLLIQFQNNGVVDDSQLPKDRFSAERLKGVDSTLKIQPAKLEDSAVYLCASSFFRGILKNIQYFGAGTRLSVL.

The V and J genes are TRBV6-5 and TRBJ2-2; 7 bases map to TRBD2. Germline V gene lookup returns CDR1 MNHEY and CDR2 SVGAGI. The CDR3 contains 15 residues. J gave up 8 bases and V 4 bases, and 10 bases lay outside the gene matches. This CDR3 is CASSLWGGTLGELFF. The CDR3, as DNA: TGTGCCAGCAGTTTGTGGGGGGGAACGTTAGGGGAGCTGTTTTTT.

CDR3 in amino acids: CASSGPTRLRDKYYEQYF. CDR3 nucleotides: TGTGCCAGCAGTGGCCCCACCCGATTACGGGACAAGTACTACGAGCAGTACTTC. The chain recombines TRBV25-1 with TRBJ2-7, with D tentatively TRBD1 (6 bases). The CDR3 totals 18 residues. CDR1 MGHDK and CDR2 SYGVNS come from the germline V gene. V dropped 4 bases and J dropped 3 bases, with 25 bases sitting between them.

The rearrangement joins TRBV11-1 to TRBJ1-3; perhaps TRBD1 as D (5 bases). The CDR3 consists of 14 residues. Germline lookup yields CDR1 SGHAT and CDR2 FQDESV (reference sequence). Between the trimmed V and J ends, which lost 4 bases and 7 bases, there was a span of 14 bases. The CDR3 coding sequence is TGTGCCAGCAGCTCAGGGTCTTTACGGAACACCATATATTTT. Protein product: CASSSGSLRNTIYF.

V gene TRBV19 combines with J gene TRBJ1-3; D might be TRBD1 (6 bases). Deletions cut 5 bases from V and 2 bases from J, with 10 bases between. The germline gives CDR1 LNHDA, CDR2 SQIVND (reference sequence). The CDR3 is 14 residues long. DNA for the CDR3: TGTGCCAGTAGTCCCACAGGGACTGGAAACACCATATATTTT. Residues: CASSPTGTGNTIYF.

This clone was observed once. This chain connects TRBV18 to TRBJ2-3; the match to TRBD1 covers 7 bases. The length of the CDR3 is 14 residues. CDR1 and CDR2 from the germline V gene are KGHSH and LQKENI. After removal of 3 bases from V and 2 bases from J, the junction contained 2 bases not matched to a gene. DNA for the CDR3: TGTGCCAGCTCACCCGGGACAGACACAGATACGCAGTATTTT. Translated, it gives CASSPGTDTDTQYF.

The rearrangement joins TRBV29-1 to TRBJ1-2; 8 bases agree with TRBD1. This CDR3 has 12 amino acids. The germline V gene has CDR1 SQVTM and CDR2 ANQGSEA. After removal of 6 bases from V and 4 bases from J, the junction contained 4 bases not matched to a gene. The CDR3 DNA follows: TGCAGCGTCGCCGACAGGGGCTATGGCTACACCTTC. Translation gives CSVADRGYGYTF.

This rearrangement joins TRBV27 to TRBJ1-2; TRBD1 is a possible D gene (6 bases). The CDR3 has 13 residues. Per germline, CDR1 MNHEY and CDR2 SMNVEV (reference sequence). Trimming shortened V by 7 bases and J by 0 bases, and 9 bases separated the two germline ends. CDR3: CASKQGANYGYTF. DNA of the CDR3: TGTGCCAGCAAACAGGGAGCTAACTATGGCTACACCTTC.

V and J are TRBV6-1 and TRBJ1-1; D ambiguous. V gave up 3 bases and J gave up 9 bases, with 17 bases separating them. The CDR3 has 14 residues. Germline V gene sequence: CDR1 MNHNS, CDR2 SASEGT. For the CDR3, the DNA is TGTGCCAGCAGTGATGCGGCGGGCCTCCTGAAAGCTTTCTTT. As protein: CASSDAAGLLKAFF.

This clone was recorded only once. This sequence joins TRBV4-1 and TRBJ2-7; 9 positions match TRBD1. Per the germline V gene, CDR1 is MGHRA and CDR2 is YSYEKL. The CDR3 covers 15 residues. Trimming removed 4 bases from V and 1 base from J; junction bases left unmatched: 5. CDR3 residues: CASSPSGQGSYEQYF. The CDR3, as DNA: TGCGCCAGCAGCCCATCCGGACAGGGGTCCTACGAGCAGTACTTC.

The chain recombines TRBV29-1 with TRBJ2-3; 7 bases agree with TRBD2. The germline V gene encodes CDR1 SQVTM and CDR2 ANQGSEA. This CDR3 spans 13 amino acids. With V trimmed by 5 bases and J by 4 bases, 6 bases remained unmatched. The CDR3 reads CSVPRGVADTQYF. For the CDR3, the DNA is TGCAGCGTTCCCCGGGGGGTGGCAGATACGCAGTATTTT.

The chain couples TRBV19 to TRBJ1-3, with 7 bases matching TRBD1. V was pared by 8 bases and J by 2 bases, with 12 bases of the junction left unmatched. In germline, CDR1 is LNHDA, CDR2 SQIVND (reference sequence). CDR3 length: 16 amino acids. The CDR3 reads CASREIRDRAGNTIYF. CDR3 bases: TGTGCCAGTCGTGAAATCCGGGACAGAGCTGGAAACACCATATATTTT.

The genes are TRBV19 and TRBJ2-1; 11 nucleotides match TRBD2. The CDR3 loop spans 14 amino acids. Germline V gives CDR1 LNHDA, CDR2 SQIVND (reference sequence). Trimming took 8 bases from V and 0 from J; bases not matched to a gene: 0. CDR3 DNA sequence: TGTGCCAGTGGACTAGCGGGCTCCTACAATGAGCAGTTCTTC. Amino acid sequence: CASGLAGSYNEQFF.

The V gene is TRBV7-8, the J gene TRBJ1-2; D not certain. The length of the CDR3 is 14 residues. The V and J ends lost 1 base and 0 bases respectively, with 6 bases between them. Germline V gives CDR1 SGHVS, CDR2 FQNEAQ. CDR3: CASSLDDTNYGYTF. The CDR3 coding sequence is TGTGCCAGCAGCTTAGATGACACTAACTATGGCTACACCTTC.

DNA for the CDR3: TGCGCCAGCAGTGACCCCGGGACTAGCGGGAACACCGGGGAGCTGTTTTTT. Translating gives CASSDPGTSGNTGELFF. The J gene is TRBJ2-2, the V gene TRBV10-1, with 11 bases aligning to TRBD2. J gave up 1 base and V 3 bases, and 4 bases lay outside the gene matches. The V gene's germline CDR1 is WNHNN and CDR2 SYGVQD (reference sequence). The CDR3 consists of 17 residues.

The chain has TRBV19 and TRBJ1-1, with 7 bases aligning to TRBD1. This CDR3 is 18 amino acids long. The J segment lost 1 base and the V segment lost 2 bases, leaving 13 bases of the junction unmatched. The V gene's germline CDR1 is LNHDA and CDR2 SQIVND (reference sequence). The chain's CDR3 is CASSIIPGQTKPNTEAFF. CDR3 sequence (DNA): TGTGCCAGTAGTATAATACCGGGACAGACAAAACCGAACACTGAAGCTTTCTTT.

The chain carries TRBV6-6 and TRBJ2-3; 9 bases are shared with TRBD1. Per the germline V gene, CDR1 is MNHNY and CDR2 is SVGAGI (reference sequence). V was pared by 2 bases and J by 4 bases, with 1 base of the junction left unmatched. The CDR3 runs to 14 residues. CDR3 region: CASSYRTGADTQYF. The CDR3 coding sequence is TGTGCCAGCAGTTACCGGACAGGGGCAGATACGCAGTATTTT.

The CDR3 DNA reads TGTGCCATCAGTGATCGACAGCCCTTGAACACTGAAGCTTTCTTT. Its translation: CAISDRQPLNTEAFF. This chain joins TRBV10-3 and TRBJ1-1; tentatively, D is TRBD1 (5 bases). Germline loops: CDR1 ENHRY, CDR2 SYGVKD. With 3 bases removed from V and 0 bases from J, the gap between germline ends came to 11 bases. The length of the CDR3 is 15 residues.

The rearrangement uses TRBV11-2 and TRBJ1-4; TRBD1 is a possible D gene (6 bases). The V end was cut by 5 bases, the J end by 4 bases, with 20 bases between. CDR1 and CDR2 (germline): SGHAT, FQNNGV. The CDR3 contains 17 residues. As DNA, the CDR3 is TGTGCCAGCAGCAGCGGACCCAGGGGTTCGGGTAATGAAAAACTGTTTTTT. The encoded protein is CASSSGPRGSGNEKLFF. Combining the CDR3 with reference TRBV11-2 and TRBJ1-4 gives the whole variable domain EAGVAQSPRYKIIEKRQSVAFWCNPISGHATLYWYQQILGQGPKLLIQFQNNGVVDDSQLPKDRFSAERLKGVDSTLKIQPAKLEDSAVYLCASSSGPRGSGNEKLFFGSGTQLSVL.

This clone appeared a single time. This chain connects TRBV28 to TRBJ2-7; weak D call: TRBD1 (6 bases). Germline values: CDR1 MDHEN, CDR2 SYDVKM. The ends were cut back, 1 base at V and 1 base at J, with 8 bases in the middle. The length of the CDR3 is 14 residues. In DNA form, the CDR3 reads TGTGCCAGCAGTTTATTGGGACAATCCTACGAGCAGTACTTC. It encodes CASSLLGQSYEQYF.

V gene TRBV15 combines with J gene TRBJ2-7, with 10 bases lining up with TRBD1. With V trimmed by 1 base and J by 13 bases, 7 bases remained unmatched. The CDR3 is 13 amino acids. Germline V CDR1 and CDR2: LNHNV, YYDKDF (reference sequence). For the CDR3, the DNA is TGTGCCACCAGCAGAGTTAAGGGGACAGGGGAATACTTC. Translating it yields CATSRVKGTGEYF.

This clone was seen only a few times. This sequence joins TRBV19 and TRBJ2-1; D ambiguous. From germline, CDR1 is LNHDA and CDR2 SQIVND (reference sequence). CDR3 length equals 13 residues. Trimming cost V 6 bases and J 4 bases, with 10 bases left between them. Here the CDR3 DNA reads TGTGCCAGTAGCCGAGACATTTACAATGAGCAGTTCTTC. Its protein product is CASSRDIYNEQFF. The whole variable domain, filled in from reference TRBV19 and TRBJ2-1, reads DGGITQSPKYLFRKEGQNVTLSCEQNLNHDAMYWYRQDPGQGLRLIYYSQIVNDFQKGDIAEGYSVSREKKESFPLTVTSAQKNPTAFYLCASSRDIYNEQFFGPGTRLTVL.

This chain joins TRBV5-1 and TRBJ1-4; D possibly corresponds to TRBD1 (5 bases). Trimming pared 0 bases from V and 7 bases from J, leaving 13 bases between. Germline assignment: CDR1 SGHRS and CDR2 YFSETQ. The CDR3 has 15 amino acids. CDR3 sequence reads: CASSLAGNDGEKLFF. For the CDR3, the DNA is TGCGCCAGCAGCTTGGCAGGGAATGACGGTGAAAAACTGTTTTTT.

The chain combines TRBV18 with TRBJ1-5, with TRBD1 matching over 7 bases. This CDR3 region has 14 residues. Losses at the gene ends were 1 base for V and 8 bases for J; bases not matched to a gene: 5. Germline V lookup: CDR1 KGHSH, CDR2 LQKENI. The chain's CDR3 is CASSPQGAKEPQHF. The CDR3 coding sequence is TGTGCCAGCTCACCACAGGGGGCAAAGGAGCCCCAGCATTTT.

This chain's CDR3 is CASSPQYGTNEKLFF. CDR3 coding DNA: TGTGCCAGCTCACCACAATACGGTACTAATGAAAAACTGTTTTTT. The chain uses TRBV18 and TRBJ1-4; D not resolved. Germline values: CDR1 KGHSH, CDR2 LQKENI. The V and J ends lost 1 base and 2 bases respectively, with 8 bases between them. The CDR3 has 15 residues.

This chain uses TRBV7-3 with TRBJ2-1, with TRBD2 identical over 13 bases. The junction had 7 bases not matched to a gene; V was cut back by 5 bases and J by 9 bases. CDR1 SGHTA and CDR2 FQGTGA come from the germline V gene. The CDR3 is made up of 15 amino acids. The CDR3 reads CASSPQLAGGPEQFF. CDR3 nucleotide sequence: TGTGCCAGCAGCCCCCAACTAGCGGGGGGGCCTGAGCAGTTCTTC.